Shown below are 7 T cell receptor beta chains from a single sample sequenced in a study of blood T cells in healthy people across ages. Alongside a J-beta primer mix, a sample-barcoded 5' primer served in a second PCR lasting about 7 to 12 cycles. TCRdb independently ran MiXCR on the 5' RACE reads; one entry per CDR3 protein. The sample has under 2 million distinct CDR3 sequences, roughly 30% seen once. The sequenced material came from blood. These receptors were collected from a woman under 40 in good health.

Note on this clonotype: A read error may be the cause here, since a much bigger clone is one base away. This sequence joins TRBV6-2 or TRBV6-3 and TRBJ2-7, with D possibly being TRBD2 (5 bases). The DNA end lines up better with TRBJ2-5; the J call may be wrong. This CDR3 has 16 amino acids. Germline V CDR1 and CDR2: MNHEY, SVGEGT. CDR3 in DNA: TGTGCCAGCAGTTACTCGATGGGTCGGGGACAAGAGACCCAGTACTTC. Amino acids: CASSYSMGRGQETQYF.

This clonotype was recorded a few times. The chain couples TRBV20-1 to TRBJ1-1; perhaps TRBD1 as D (5 bases). This CDR3 region has 17 residues. Deletions cut 0 bases from V and 4 bases from J, with 21 bases between. Germline CDR1 DFQATT, CDR2 SNEGSKA (reference sequence). The CDR3 reads CSARDWGDPQRGTEAFF. DNA of the CDR3: TGCAGTGCTAGAGATTGGGGGGACCCCCAGAGGGGCACTGAAGCTTTCTTT.

The chain links TRBV20-1 to TRBJ2-1; D is perhaps TRBD1 (6 bases). The CDR3 contains 16 residues. In germline, CDR1 is DFQATT, CDR2 SNEGSKA (reference sequence). With 1 base removed from V and 1 base from J, the gap between germline ends came to 14 bases. This CDR3 is CSARGSKGESYNEQFF. CDR3 DNA sequence: TGCAGTGCTAGAGGTAGTAAGGGGGAGTCCTACAATGAGCAGTTCTTC.

The CDR3 protein is CAIRRLAGDNEQFF. The CDR3 nucleotides read TGCGCCATCCGAAGACTAGCGGGGGACAATGAGCAGTTCTTC. The chain combines TRBV10-2 with TRBJ2-1; 12 nucleotides match TRBD2. Germline V lookup: CDR1 WSHSY, CDR2 SAAADI. This CDR3 has 14 residues. V shed 10 bases, J shed 5 bases, and the junction held 6 bases outside the gene matches.

The J gene is TRBJ1-2, the V gene TRBV29-1; no definite D call. The CDR3 runs 13 residues. Per germline, CDR1 SQVTM and CDR2 ANQGSEA. Trimming cost V 4 bases and J 2 bases, with 11 bases left between them. CDR3 DNA sequence: TGCAGCGTTGCAAACGGGTACAACTATGGCTACACCTTC. It is translated as CSVANGYNYGYTF.

The genes are TRBV21-1 and TRBJ2-3; no check of the table's D call, TRBD2, against the DNA was made. TRBV21-1 is a pseudogene locus. The CDR3 covers 16 residues. The CDR3 protein is CASSKKRDPDTDTQYF. The CDR3 coding sequence is TGTGCCAGCAGCAAAAAGAGGGACCCGGACACAGATACGCAGTATTTT.

This clonotype was seen a few times. V gene TRBV4-1 combines with J gene TRBJ1-4; no clear D. This CDR3 region has 13 residues. Germline values: CDR1 MGHRA, CDR2 YSYEKL. Deletions cut 9 bases from V and 4 bases from J, with 12 bases between. CDR3 loop: CASSRTRNEKLFF. The CDR3 nucleotides are TGCGCCAGTTCCCGGACTCGTAATGAAAAACTGTTTTTT.